This T cell receptor (beta chain) was documented in a study of blood T cell repertoires in COVID-19. The cohort comprised adults aged 18 to 89 years residing in approximately 25 US areas. In the study's own analysis: Researchers report that nucleated cell counts were estimated from reference gene primer amplification. Sequencing used immunoSEQ multiplex PCR; TCRdb keeps in-frame clones, though not all of them. The V and J calls and clone size are taken from that table; D and trimming were inferred from the DNA. The sample has roughly 420,000 clones; 70% to 90% are singletons. The CDR3 consists of 14 residues. Germline lookup yields CDR1 MGHDK and CDR2 SYGVNS. V lost 6 bases and J 7 bases, leaving 18 bases between the germline ends.

Sequencing was performed on PBMCs or T cells enriched from blood (not recorded which). The TCR originated in a woman in her 30s with acute COVID-19. This rearrangement joins TRBV25-1 to TRBJ1-1; tentatively, D is TRBD1 (5 bases). For the CDR3, the DNA is TGTGCCAGCAGCCCCAGGCAGGGCCGGAATGAAGCTTTCTTT. It encodes CASSPRQGRNEAFF.